The 5 T cell receptor beta chains listed next were all sequenced from one sample in a study of T cells after yellow fever vaccination. TCRdb re-called the 5' RACE reads through MiXCR, storing one row per CDR3 protein. The sample includes about 210,000 distinct CDR3 sequences, roughly 3% seen only once; the top ten take approximately 3%. Specimen: CD4+ T cells sorted from PBMCs, collected 10 days after the yellow fever booster vaccination. These receptor sequences come from a man younger than 30 who received the YFV17D yellow fever vaccine.

This clonotype was seen at least ten times. The chain is built from TRBV5-1 and TRBJ2-1; 13 nucleotides line up with TRBD2. The junction had 2 bases not matched to a gene; V was cut back by 2 bases and J by 9 bases. Germline loops: CDR1 SGHRS, CDR2 YFSETQ. The CDR3 sequence is 14 residues long. For the CDR3, the DNA is TGCGCCAGCAGCTTACTAGCGGGGGGGTTTGAGCAGTTCTTC. Protein product: CASSLLAGGFEQFF.

This clonotype occurred many times. V and J are TRBV7-9 and TRBJ1-4, with a weak D call TRBD1 (6 bases). V lost 5 bases to trimming and J lost 5 bases, with 15 bases between them. This CDR3 region has 15 residues. The V gene's germline CDR1 is SEHNR and CDR2 FQNEAQ (reference sequence). CDR3 protein: CASSLNTGQNEKLFF. Written as DNA, the CDR3 is TGTGCCAGCAGCCTCAACACAGGGCAGAATGAAAAACTGTTTTTT.

This clonotype has just a few counts. The CDR3 reads CASSPYVTDTQYF. The DNA for the CDR3 is TGTGCCAGCTCACCATATGTAACAGATACGCAGTATTTT. The chain joins TRBV18 to TRBJ2-3; D remains unclear. Looked up from germline, CDR1 is KGHSH and CDR2 is LQKENI. The CDR3 runs 13 residues. V was shortened by 2 bases and J by 3 bases, with 6 bases between the two germline ends.

This chain uses TRBV18 with TRBJ1-5, with 8 bases fitting TRBD1. The V gene's germline CDR1 is KGHSH and CDR2 LQKENI. The CDR3 covers 15 residues. V shed 6 bases and J 2 bases; nucleotides not matched to a gene: 6. CDR3 in amino acids: CASSQGASGNQPQHF. The CDR3 DNA is TGTGCCAGCTCCCAGGGGGCCTCGGGCAATCAGCCCCAGCATTTT.

The J gene is TRBJ2-3, the V gene TRBV11-1; 9 bases map to TRBD1. Looked up from germline, CDR1 is SGHAT and CDR2 is FQDESV (reference sequence). V gave up 3 bases and J gave up 2 bases; unmatched junction bases: 3. The CDR3 totals 15 residues. CDR3 sequence reads: CASSFGTGTTDTQYF. The CDR3 nucleotides are TGTGCCAGCAGCTTTGGGACAGGGACCACAGATACGCAGTATTTT.